This passage covers 10 T cell receptor beta chains from one sample sequenced in a study of CD8 T cells in Susac syndrome. Random hexamers were used to reverse transcribe the RNA input (about 0.45 to 1 ug). Each CDR3 protein is one row after TCRdb ran MiXCR on the immunoSEQ multiplex PCR reads. The table lists roughly 110,000 distinct CDR3 sequences, under 95% of them singletons. Sequenced: CD8+ T cells from PBMCs. The receptors here all came from a human donor in good health.

CDR3: CASSLPGLNNEQFF. CDR3 in DNA: TGCGCCAGCAGCTTACCGGGACTCAACAATGAGCAGTTCTTC. J is TRBJ2-1 and V is TRBV5-1; D is possibly TRBD2 (6 bases). V was trimmed by 2 bases and J by 5 bases, leaving 11 bases between them. Germline values: CDR1 SGHRS, CDR2 YFSETQ. The CDR3 covers 14 residues.

The chain recombines TRBV6-5 with TRBJ2-2; D uncertain. The ends were cut back, 2 bases at V and 7 bases at J, with 8 bases in the middle. CDR3 length: 13 amino acids. The germline CDR1 and CDR2 sequences are MNHEY and SVGAGI. CDR3 sequence: CASSYPNGGELFF. The CDR3, as DNA: TGTGCCAGCAGTTACCCCAATGGCGGGGAGCTGTTTTTT.

The genes are TRBV29-1 and TRBJ1-1, with no clear D. The ends were cut back, 5 bases at V and 6 bases at J, with 10 bases in the middle. There are 11 residues in the CDR3. Per the germline V gene, CDR1 is SQVTM and CDR2 is ANQGSEA. CDR3 sequence reads: CSVNPVPEAFF. CDR3 DNA: TGCAGCGTTAATCCTGTGCCTGAAGCTTTCTTT.

The V and J genes are TRBV12-3 or TRBV12-4 and TRBJ1-1; D perhaps matches TRBD1 (6 bases). This CDR3 has 13 residues. V was cut by 5 bases and J by 7 bases, with 14 bases left in between. CDR3 nucleotide sequence: TGTGCCAGCAGTGAAGGGACATACCTTGAAGCTTTCTTT. Its translation is CASSEGTYLEAFF.

This chain joins TRBV30 and TRBJ1-1; D perhaps matches TRBD1 (5 bases). Trimming cost V 1 base and J 6 bases, with 18 bases left between them. Per the germline V gene, CDR1 is GTSNPN and CDR2 is SVGIG (reference sequence). The length of the CDR3 is 15 residues. CDR3: CAWSEQALGASEAFF. In DNA, the CDR3 is TGTGCCTGGAGTGAACAGGCCCTAGGAGCGTCTGAAGCTTTCTTT.

This chain connects TRBV12-3 or TRBV12-4 to TRBJ2-1, with 9 bases fitting TRBD2. J was trimmed by 4 bases and V by 5 bases; bases with no gene match: 9. This CDR3 is built from 16 residues. The CDR3 reads CASSPSGLAAYNEQFF. The CDR3 coding sequence is TGTGCCAGCAGTCCGTCGGGACTAGCAGCATACAATGAGCAGTTCTTC.

V and J are TRBV9 and TRBJ1-1; no definite D call. The germline gives CDR1 SGDLS, CDR2 YYNGEE. The CDR3 is 13 amino acids. V lost 3 bases and J lost 1, with 7 bases in between. This CDR3 reads CASSGGANTEAFF. The CDR3 region has the DNA TGTGCCAGCAGCGGAGGTGCGAACACTGAAGCTTTCTTT.

This chain uses TRBV7-3 with TRBJ2-5; D is perhaps TRBD1 or TRBD2 (5 bases each). With 2 bases removed from V and 7 bases from J, the gap between germline ends came to 20 bases. There are 16 residues in the CDR3. CDR1 and CDR2 from the germline V gene are SGHTA and FQGTGA. CDR3 region: CASSLGESRGPGTQYF. DNA for the CDR3: TGTGCCAGCAGCTTAGGAGAATCGAGGGGCCCCGGGACCCAGTACTTC. Full variable domain (rest looked up from reference TRBV7-3 and TRBJ2-5): GAGVSQTPSNKVTEKGKYVELRCDPISGHTALYWYRQSLGQGPEFLIYFQGTGAADDSGLPNDRFFAVRPEGSVSTLKIQRTERGDSAVYLCASSLGESRGPGTQYFGPGTRLLVL.

The gene calls are TRBV12-3 or TRBV12-4 and TRBJ2-3; D is ambiguous. The CDR3 has 12 residues. V lost 6 bases, J lost 6 bases, and 10 bases lay in between. The CDR3 bases are TGTGCCAGCAGGCTAGAACGGGATACGCAGTATTTT. It is translated as CASRLERDTQYF.

J is TRBJ2-7 and V is TRBV6-5; 9 nucleotides agree with TRBD1. V lost 7 bases, J lost 6 bases, and 10 bases stayed unmatched. The V gene's germline CDR1 is MNHEY and CDR2 SVGAGI. CDR3 length: 14 amino acids. The CDR3 sequence: CASTQGTGRLEQYF. The CDR3 bases are TGTGCCAGCACCCAGGGGACAGGGAGGCTCGAGCAGTACTTC.